In this sample, the clone carrying this TCR beta chain turned up many times. Sequencing ends 3 residues short of the CDR3 end; the germline J gene provides the rest. This entry is derived from a study of T cell clonality in common variable immunodeficiency. This table comes from immunoSEQ multiplex PCR, and its TCRdb copy is limited to in-frame clones, with some not included. The sample contains around 42,000 clones, none of them singletons. V was trimmed by 7 bases and J by 6 bases, leaving 15 bases between them. Per the germline V gene, CDR1 is SNHLY and CDR2 is FYNNEI. The CDR3 is made up of 13 amino acids.

The receptor was derived from a person aged 18-70 years in good health. The chain has TRBV2 and TRBJ1-2; D is possibly TRBD1 (6 bases). The sequenced sample consisted of peripheral blood mononuclear cells. CDR3 in amino acids: CASTKTGKDGYTF. The covered CDR3 bases are TGTGCCAGCACCAAAACAGGGAAAGATGGC. Full variable domain (remainder filled in from reference TRBV2 and TRBJ1-2): EPEVTQTPSHQVTQMGQEVILRCVPISNHLYFYWYRQILGQKVEFLVSFYNNEISEKSEIFDDQFSVERPDGSNFTLKIRSTKLEDSAMYFCASTKTGKDGYTFGSGTRLTVV.